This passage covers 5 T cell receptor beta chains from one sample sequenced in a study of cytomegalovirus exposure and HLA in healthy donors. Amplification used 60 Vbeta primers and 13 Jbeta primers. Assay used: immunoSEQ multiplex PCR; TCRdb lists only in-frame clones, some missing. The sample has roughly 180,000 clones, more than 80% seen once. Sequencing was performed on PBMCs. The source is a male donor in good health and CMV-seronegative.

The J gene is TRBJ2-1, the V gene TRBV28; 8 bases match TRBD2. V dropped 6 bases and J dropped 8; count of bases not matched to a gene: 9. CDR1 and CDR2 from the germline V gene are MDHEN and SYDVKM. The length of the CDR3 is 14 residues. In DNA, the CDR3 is TGTGCCAGCAGCCTTCCGGGGACTAGTTATGAGCAGTTCTTC. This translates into CASSLPGTSYEQFF.

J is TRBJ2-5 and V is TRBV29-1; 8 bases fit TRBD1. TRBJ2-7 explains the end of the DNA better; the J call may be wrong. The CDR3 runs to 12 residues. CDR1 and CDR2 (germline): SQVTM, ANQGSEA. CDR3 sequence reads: CSVTGASYEQYF. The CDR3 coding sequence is TGCAGCGTGACAGGGGCATCCTACGAGCAGTACTTC.

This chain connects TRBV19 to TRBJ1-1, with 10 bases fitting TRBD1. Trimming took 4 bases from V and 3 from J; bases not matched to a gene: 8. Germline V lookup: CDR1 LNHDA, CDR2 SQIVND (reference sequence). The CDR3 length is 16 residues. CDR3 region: CASSTPGQGLDTEAFF. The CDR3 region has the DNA TGTGCCAGTAGTACCCCGGGACAGGGGTTGGACACTGAAGCTTTCTTT.

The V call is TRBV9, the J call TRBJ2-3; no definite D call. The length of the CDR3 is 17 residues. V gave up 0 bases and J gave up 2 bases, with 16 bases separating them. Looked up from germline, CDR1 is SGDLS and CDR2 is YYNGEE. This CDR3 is CASSVGSRHLSTDTQYF. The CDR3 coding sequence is TGTGCCAGCAGCGTAGGTTCCAGACATCTGTCCACAGATACGCAGTATTTT.

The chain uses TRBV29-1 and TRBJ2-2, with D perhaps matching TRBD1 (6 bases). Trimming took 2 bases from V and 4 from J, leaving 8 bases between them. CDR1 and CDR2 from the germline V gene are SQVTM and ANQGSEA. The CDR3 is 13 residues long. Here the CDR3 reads CSVERGTTGELFF. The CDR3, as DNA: TGCAGCGTTGAAAGGGGGACCACCGGGGAGCTGTTTTTT.